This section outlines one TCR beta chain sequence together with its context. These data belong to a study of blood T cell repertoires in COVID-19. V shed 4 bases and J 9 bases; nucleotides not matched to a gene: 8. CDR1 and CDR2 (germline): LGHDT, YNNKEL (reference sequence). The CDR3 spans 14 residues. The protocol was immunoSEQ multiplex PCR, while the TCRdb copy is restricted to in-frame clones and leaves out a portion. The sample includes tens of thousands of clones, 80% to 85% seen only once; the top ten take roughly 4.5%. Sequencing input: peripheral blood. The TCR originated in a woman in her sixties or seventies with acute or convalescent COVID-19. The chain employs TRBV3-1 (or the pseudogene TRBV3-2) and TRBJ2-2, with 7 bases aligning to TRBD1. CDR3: CASSRWDRLRELFF. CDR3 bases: TGTGCCAGCAGCCGATGGGACAGACTGAGGGAGCTGTTTTTT.